This passage covers 2 T cell receptor beta chains from one sample sequenced in a study of cytomegalovirus exposure and HLA in healthy donors. Assay used: immunoSEQ multiplex PCR; TCRdb lists only in-frame clones, some missing. The sample has more than 85,000 clones, approximately 87% seen once. The sequenced material came from PBMCs. These receptors all stem from a young woman in good health and CMV-seropositive.

This rearrangement joins TRBV5-6 to TRBJ1-3; D might be TRBD1 (6 bases). Trimming left V 5 bases short and J 0 bases short, with 12 bases between. Germline lookup yields CDR1 SGHDT and CDR2 YYEEEE. CDR3 size: 15 residues. The CDR3: CASRQDRSSGNTIYF. In nucleotides, the CDR3 is TGTGCCAGCAGACAAGACAGGAGCTCTGGAAACACCATATATTTT.

Written as DNA, the CDR3 is TGCGCCAGCAGCCAAGTCAGGGGCGCTGAAGCTTTCTTT. Protein product: CASSQVRGAEAFF. The chain recombines TRBV4-3 with TRBJ1-1; D perhaps matches TRBD1 (6 bases). Deletions cut 1 base from V and 6 bases from J, with 9 bases between. Germline CDR1 LGHNA, CDR2 YSLEER. The CDR3 sequence is 13 residues long.